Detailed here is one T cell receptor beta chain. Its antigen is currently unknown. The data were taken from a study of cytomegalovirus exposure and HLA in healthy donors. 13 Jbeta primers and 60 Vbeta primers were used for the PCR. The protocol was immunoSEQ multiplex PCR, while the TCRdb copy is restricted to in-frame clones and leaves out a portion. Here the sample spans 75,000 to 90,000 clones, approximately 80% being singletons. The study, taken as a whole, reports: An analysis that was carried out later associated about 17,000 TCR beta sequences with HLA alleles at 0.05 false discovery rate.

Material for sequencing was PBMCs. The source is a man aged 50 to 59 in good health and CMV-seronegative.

The CDR3 is CASSQVQGPTNEKLFF. CDR3 DNA: TGCGCCAGCAGCCAAGTACAGGGGCCAACTAATGAAAAACTGTTTTTT. The chain carries TRBV4-1 and TRBJ1-4, with 7 nucleotides matching TRBD1. Losses at the gene ends were 1 base for V and 0 bases for J; bases not matched to a gene: 2. The germline gives CDR1 MGHRA, CDR2 YSYEKL. This CDR3 has 16 residues.